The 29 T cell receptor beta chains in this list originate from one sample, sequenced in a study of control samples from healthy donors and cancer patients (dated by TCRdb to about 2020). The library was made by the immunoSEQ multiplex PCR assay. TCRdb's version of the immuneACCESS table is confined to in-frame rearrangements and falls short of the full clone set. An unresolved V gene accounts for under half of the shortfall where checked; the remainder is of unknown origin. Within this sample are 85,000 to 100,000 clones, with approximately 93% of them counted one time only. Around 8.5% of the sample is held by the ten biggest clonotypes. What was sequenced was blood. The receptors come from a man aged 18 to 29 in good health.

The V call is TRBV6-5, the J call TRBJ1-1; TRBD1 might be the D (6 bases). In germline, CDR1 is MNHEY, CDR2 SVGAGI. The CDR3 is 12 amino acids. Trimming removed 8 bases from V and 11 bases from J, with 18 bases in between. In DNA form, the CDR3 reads TGTGCCAGCTCGGGGAAACAGGGACGGGCTTTCTTT. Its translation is CASSGKQGRAFF.

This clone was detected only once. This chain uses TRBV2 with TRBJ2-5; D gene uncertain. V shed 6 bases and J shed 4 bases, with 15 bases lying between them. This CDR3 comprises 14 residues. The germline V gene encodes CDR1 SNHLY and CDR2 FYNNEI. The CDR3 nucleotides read TGTGCCAGCAGGGACCTCCTAGAATCAGAGACCCAGTACTTC. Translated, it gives CASRDLLESETQYF.

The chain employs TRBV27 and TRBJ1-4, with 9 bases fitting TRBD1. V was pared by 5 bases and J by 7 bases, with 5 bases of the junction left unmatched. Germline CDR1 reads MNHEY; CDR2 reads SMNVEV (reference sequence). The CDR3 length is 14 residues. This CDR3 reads CASSPGTGSEKLFF. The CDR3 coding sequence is TGTGCCAGCAGTCCCGGGACAGGGTCTGAAAAACTGTTTTTT.

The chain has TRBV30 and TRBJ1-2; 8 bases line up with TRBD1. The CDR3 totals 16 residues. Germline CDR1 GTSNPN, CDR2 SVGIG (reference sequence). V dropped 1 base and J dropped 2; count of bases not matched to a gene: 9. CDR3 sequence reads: CAWSAELRTGNYGYTF. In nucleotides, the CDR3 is TGTGCCTGGAGTGCCGAACTCCGGACAGGGAACTATGGCTACACCTTC. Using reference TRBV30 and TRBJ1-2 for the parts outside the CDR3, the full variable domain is SQTIHQWPATLVQPVGSPLSLECTVEGTSNPNLYWYRQAAGRGLQLLFYSVGIGQISSEVPQNLSASRPQDRQFILSSKKLLLSDSGFYLCAWSAELRTGNYGYTFGSGTRLTVV.

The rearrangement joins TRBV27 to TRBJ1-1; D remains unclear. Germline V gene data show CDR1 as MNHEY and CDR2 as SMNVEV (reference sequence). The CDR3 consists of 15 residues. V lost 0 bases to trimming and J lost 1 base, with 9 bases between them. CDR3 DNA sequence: TGTGCCAGCAGTTTATCCGATAGGGCGAACACTGAAGCTTTCTTT. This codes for CASSLSDRANTEAFF.

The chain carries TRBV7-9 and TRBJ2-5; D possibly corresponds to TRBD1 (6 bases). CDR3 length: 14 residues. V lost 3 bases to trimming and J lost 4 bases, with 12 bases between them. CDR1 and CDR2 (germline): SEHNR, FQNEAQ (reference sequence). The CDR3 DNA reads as TGTGCCAGCAGCTTTCAGGGGACCCCAGAGACCCAGTACTTC. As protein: CASSFQGTPETQYF.

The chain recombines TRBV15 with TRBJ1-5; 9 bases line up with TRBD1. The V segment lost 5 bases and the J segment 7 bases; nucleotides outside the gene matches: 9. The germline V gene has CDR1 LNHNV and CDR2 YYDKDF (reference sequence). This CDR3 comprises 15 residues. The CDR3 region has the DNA TGTGCCACCAGCTCCGAACAGGGGGCAAAACAGCCCCAGCATTTT. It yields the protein CATSSEQGAKQPQHF.

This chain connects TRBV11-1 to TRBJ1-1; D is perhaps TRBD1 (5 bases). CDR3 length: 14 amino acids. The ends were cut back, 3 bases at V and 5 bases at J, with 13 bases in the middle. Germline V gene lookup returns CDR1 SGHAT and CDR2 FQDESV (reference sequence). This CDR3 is CASSFGREVTEAFF. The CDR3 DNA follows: TGTGCCAGCAGCTTCGGCAGGGAGGTGACTGAAGCTTTCTTT.

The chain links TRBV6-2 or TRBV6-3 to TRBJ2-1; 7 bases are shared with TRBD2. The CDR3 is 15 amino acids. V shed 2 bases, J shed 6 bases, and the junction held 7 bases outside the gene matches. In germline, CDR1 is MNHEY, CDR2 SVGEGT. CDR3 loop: CASSYAGVEANEQFF. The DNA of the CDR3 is TGTGCCAGCAGTTACGCGGGGGTGGAGGCCAATGAGCAGTTCTTC.

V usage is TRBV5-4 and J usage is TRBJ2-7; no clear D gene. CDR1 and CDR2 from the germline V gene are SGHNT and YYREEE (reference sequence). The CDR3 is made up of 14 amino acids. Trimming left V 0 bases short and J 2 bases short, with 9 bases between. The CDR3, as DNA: TGTGCCAGCAGCTTGGAGGACGGACCCTACGAGCAGTACTTC. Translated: CASSLEDGPYEQYF.

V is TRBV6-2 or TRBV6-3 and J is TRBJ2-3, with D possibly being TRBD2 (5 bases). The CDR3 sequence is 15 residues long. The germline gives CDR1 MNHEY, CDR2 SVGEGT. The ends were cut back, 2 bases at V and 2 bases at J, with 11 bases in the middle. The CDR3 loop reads CASSYQSSPTDTQYF. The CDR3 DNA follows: TGTGCCAGCAGTTACCAGTCTAGCCCCACAGATACGCAGTATTTT.

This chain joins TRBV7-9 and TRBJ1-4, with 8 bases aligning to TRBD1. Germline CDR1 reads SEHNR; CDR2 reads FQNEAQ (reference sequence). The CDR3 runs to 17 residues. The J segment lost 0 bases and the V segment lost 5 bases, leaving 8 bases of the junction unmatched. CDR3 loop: CASSPRQGSATNEKLFF. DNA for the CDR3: TGTGCCAGCAGCCCTAGACAGGGGTCTGCAACTAATGAAAAACTGTTTTTT.

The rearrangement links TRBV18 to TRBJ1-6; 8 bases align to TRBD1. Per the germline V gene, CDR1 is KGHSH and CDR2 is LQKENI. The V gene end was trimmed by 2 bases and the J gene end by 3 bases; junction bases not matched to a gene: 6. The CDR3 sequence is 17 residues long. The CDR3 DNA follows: TGTGCCAGCTCACCAACAGGGGGACAGAACTATAATTCACCCCTCCACTTT. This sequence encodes CASSPTGGQNYNSPLHF.

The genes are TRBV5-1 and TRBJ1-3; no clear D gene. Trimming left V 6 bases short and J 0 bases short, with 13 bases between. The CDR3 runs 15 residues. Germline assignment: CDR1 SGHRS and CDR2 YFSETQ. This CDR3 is CASTAAWGSGNTIYF. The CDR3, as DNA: TGCGCCAGCACCGCGGCTTGGGGCTCTGGAAACACCATATATTTT.

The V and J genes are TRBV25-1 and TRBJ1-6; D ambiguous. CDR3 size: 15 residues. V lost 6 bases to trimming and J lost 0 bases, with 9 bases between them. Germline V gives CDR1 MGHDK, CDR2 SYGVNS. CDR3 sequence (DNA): TGTGCCAGCAGCGTCTCCGGCTCCTATAATTCACCCCTCCACTTT. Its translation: CASSVSGSYNSPLHF. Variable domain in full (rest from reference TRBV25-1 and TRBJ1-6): EADIYQTPRYLVIGTGKKITLECSQTMGHDKMYWYQQDPGMELHLIHYSYGVNSTEKGDLSSESTVSRIRTEHFPLTLESARPSHTSQYLCASSVSGSYNSPLHFGNGTRLTVT.

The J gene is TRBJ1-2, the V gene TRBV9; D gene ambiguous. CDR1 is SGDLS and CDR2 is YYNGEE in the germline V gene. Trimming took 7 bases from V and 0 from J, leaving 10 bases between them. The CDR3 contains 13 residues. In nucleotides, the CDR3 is TGTGCCAGCTCAGGACCCTCTAACTATGGCTACACCTTC. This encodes CASSGPSNYGYTF.

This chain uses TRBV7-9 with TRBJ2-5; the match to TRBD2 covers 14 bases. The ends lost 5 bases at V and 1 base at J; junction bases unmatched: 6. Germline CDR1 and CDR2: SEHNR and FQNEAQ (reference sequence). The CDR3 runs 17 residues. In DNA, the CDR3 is TGTGCCAGCAGCGCGGGACTAGCGGGAGTAGTCCAAGAGACCCAGTACTTC. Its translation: CASSAGLAGVVQETQYF. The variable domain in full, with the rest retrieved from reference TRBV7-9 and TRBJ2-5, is DTGVSQNPRHKITKRGQNVTFRCDPISEHNRLYWYRQTLGQGPEFLTYFQNEAQLEKSRLLSDRFSAERPKGSFSTLEIQRTEQGDSAMYLCASSAGLAGVVQETQYFGPGTRLLVL.

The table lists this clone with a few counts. The CDR3 sequence is CASSPRKGWGYTF. The CDR3 DNA reads TGTGCCAGCAGCCCACGGAAGGGTTGGGGCTACACCTTC. This chain links TRBV25-1 with TRBJ1-2, with unresolved D. V gave up 6 bases and J gave up 8 bases, with 16 bases separating them. This CDR3 comprises 13 residues. The germline gives CDR1 MGHDK, CDR2 SYGVNS.

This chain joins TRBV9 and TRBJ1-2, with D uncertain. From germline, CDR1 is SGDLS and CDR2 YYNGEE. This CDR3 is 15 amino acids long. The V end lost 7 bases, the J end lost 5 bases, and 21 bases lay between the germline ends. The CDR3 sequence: CASATGTLEAYGYTF. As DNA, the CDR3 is TGTGCCAGCGCCACGGGAACCCTTGAGGCGTATGGCTACACCTTC. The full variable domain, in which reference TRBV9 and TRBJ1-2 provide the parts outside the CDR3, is DSGVTQTPKHLITATGQRVTLRCSPRSGDLSVYWYQQSLDQGLQFLIQYYNGEERAKGNILERFSAQQFPDLHSELNLSSLELGDSALYFCASATGTLEAYGYTFGSGTRLTVV.

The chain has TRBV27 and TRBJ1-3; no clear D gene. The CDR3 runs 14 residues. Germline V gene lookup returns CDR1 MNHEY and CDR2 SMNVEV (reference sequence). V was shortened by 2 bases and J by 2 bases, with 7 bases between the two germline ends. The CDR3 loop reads CASSLERTGNTIYF. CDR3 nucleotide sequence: TGTGCCAGCAGTTTAGAGCGGACTGGAAACACCATATATTTT.

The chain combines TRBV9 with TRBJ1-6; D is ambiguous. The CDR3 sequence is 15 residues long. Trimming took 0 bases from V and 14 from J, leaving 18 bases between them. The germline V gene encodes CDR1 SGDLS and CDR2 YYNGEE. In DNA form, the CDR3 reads TGTGCCAGCAGCGTAGGAGACCGCCCAGCTTCGTCCCTCCACTTT. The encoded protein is CASSVGDRPASSLHF.

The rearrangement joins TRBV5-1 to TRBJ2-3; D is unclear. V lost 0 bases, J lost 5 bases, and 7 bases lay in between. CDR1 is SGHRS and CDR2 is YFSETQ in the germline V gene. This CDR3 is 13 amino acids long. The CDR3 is CASSLAGKDTQYF. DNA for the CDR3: TGCGCCAGCAGCTTGGCGGGCAAAGATACGCAGTATTTT.

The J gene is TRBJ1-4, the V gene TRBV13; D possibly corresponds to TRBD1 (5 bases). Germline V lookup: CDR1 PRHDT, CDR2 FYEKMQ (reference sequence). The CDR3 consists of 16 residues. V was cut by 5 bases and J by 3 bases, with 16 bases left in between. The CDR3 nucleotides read TGTGCCAGCAGCCCCCCCCTCGGGGGACCTAATGAAAAACTGTTTTTT. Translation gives CASSPPLGGPNEKLFF. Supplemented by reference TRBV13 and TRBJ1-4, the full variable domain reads AAGVIQSPRHLIKEKRETATLKCYPIPRHDTVYWYQQGPGQDPQFLISFYEKMQSDKGSIPDRFSAQQFSDYHSELNMSSLELGDSALYFCASSPPLGGPNEKLFFGSGTQLSVL.

This chain's CDR3 is CASRHTGRTEAFF. DNA of the CDR3: TGTGCCAGCAGGCACACAGGGAGGACTGAAGCTTTCTTT. This chain joins TRBV6-6 and TRBJ1-1, with a weak D call TRBD1 (6 bases). The V gene lost 6 bases and the J gene lost 5 bases, with 13 bases spanning the gap. This CDR3 has 13 residues. Germline V CDR1 and CDR2: MNHNY, SVGAGI (reference sequence).

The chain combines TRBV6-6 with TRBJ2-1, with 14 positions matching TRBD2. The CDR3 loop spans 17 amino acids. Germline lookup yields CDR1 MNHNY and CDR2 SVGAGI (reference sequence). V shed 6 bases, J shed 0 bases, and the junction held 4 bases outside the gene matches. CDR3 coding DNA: TGTGCCAGCAGCCGAGGACTAGCGGGAGGCTCCTACAATGAGCAGTTCTTC. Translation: CASSRGLAGGSYNEQFF.

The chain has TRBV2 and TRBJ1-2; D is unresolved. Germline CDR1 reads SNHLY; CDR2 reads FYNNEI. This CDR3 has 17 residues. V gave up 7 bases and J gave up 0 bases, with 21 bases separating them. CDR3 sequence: CASTRNTETVANYGYTF. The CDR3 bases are TGTGCCAGCACTAGAAACACCGAGACGGTAGCTAACTATGGCTACACCTTC.

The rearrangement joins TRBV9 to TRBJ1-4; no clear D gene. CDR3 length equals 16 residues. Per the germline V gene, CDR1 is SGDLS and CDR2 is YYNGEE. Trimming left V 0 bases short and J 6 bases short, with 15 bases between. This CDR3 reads CASSVDGGPQHEKLFF. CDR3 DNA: TGTGCCAGCAGCGTAGATGGAGGGCCTCAGCATGAAAAACTGTTTTTT.

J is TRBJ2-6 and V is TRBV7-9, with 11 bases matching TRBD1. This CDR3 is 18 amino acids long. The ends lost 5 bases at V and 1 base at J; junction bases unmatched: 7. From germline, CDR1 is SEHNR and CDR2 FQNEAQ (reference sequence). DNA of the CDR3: TGTGCCAGCAGCACCGGACAGGGGGCTGTATCTGGGGCCAACGTCCTGACTTTC. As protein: CASSTGQGAVSGANVLTF.

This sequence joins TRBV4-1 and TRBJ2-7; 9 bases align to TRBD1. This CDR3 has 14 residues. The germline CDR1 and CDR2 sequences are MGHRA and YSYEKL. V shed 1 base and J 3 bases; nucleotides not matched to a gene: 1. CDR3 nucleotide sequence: TGCGCCAGCAGCCAAGCGGACAGGGGCTACGAGCAGTACTTC. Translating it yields CASSQADRGYEQYF.